Below are 14 T cell receptor beta chains sequenced from a single sample in a study of human T cells and chemical hapten exposure (dated by TCRdb to the early 2020s). The time point label here, explained by the study, means: patch test 1, 2 weeks after DPC sensitization. This specimen's treatment or condition label, interpreted: therapeutic diphenylcyclopropenone sensitization with weekly scalp DPC. Library preparation used RACE. TCRdb shows the sequencer as NextSeq 500. TCRdb ran its own pipeline on the public reads, namely fastp trimming at Q25 and MiXCR clone calling, and kept in-frame beta chains. Rows are combined by CDR3 protein, so each entry shows the most common genes and DNA. In this sample the table shows tens of thousands of distinct CDR3 sequences, around a tenth of which occur a single time. The ten largest clones represent around 4.2% of the sample. Sequenced here: whole blood, sampled in connection with sensitization to the hapten diphenylcyclopropenone (DPC). Source of these receptors: a woman between 50 and 59 years old with alopecia areata. Some clones in this sample may be carry-over from other donors' samples.

This clonotype appeared a few times. The J gene is TRBJ2-5, the V gene TRBV7-6, with 10 bases fitting TRBD1. The CDR3 consists of 16 residues. Losses at the gene ends were 5 bases for V and 4 bases for J; bases not matched to a gene: 10. Germline-derived CDR1 and CDR2 are SGHVS and FNYEAQ. This chain's CDR3 is CASSTQGQGFRETQYF. In DNA form, the CDR3 reads TGTGCCAGCAGCACCCAGGGACAGGGGTTTAGAGAGACCCAGTACTTC.

This clonotype was seen only a few times. V is TRBV14 and J is TRBJ2-1; 9 bases fit TRBD2. CDR1 SGHDN and CDR2 FVKESK come from the germline V gene. V was clipped by 4 bases and J by 10 bases; unmatched bases: 8. This CDR3 contains 14 residues. DNA of the CDR3: TGTGCCAGCAGCCTTGGCGGGGGGGGCCGAGAGCAGTTCTTC. Protein product: CASSLGGGGREQFF.

The chain combines TRBV20-1 with TRBJ2-7; D possibly matches TRBD1 or TRBD2 (5 bases each). Germline loops: CDR1 DFQATT, CDR2 SNEGSKA (reference sequence). CDR3 size: 16 residues. The V end lost 5 bases, the J end lost 2 bases, and 22 bases lay between the germline ends. The CDR3 reads CSAPKSGSGRAYEQYF. DNA for the CDR3: TGCAGTGCTCCGAAGTCAGGGAGCGGAAGGGCCTACGAGCAGTACTTC.

The table lists this clonotype with a few counts. This rearrangement joins TRBV9 to TRBJ2-1, with TRBD2 identical over 9 bases. This CDR3 has 15 amino acids. V dropped 4 bases and J dropped 2; count of bases not matched to a gene: 4. Germline-derived CDR1 and CDR2 are SGDLS and YYNGEE. The CDR3 loop reads CASSFLAGPYNEQFF. CDR3 nucleotide sequence: TGTGCCAGCAGCTTCCTAGCGGGACCCTACAATGAGCAGTTCTTC.

The rearrangement uses TRBV20-1 and TRBJ1-4, with D unclear. The CDR3 length is 13 residues. Germline values: CDR1 DFQATT, CDR2 SNEGSKA (reference sequence). With 3 bases removed from V and 5 bases from J, the gap between germline ends came to 10 bases. The CDR3 nucleotides read TGCAGTGCTAGTGGGCAGCGGAATGAAAAACTGTTTTTT. This sequence encodes CSASGQRNEKLFF.

This clonotype occurred many times. The CDR3 sequence: CAWWASADTQYF. The CDR3 bases are TGTGCCTGGTGGGCTAGCGCGGATACGCAGTATTTT. The rearrangement links TRBV30 to TRBJ2-3, with D possibly TRBD2 on 6 matching bases. Per germline, CDR1 GTSNPN and CDR2 SVGIG (reference sequence). The CDR3 extends over 12 amino acids. Trimming removed 5 bases at V and 6 bases at J, with 12 bases between. The entire variable domain, with the rest obtained from reference TRBV30 and TRBJ2-3, is as follows: SQTIHQWPATLVQPVGSPLSLECTVEGTSNPNLYWYRQAAGRGLQLLFYSVGIGQISSEVPQNLSASRPQDRQFILSSKKLLLSDSGFYLCAWWASADTQYFGPGTRLTVL.

This clonotype was counted many times. The V gene is TRBV5-1, the J gene TRBJ1-3, with no clear D. The CDR3 extends over 15 amino acids. Germline CDR1 is SGHRS and CDR2 is YFSETQ. V shed 5 bases and J shed 0 bases, with 12 bases lying between them. Here the CDR3 DNA reads TGCGCCAGCAGATTTGCAGGAGGCTCTGGAAACACCATATATTTT. Its translation is CASRFAGGSGNTIYF.

This clonotype was recorded at least ten times. The chain joins TRBV29-1 to TRBJ2-3; D call uncertain. V gave up 5 bases and J gave up 6 bases, with 12 bases separating them. Germline CDR1 reads SQVTM; CDR2 reads ANQGSEA. The CDR3 is made up of 12 amino acids. The CDR3 DNA is TGCAGCGTTATCAGTGGATCGGATACGCAGTATTTT. This codes for CSVISGSDTQYF.

This clonotype was counted a few times. The CDR3 here is CASSPVPSTDTQYF. The CDR3 region has the DNA TGTGCCAGCTCACCCGTTCCTAGCACAGATACGCAGTATTTT. The gene calls are TRBV18 and TRBJ2-3, with D hard to call. The CDR3 sequence is 14 residues long. Germline CDR1 and CDR2: KGHSH and LQKENI. Trimming took off 3 bases at V and 0 bases at J, with 7 bases between the two ends.

This clonotype was detected ten times or more. The chain employs TRBV20-1 and TRBJ2-1; D is unresolved. The CDR3 covers 14 residues. Per germline, CDR1 DFQATT and CDR2 SNEGSKA (reference sequence). V was trimmed by 6 bases and J by 0 bases, leaving 12 bases between them. The CDR3 region has the DNA TGCAGTGCCCCAGCCCCCCGCTCCTACAATGAGCAGTTCTTC. It encodes CSAPAPRSYNEQFF.

The chain has TRBV10-3 and TRBJ1-3; D perhaps matches TRBD1 (6 bases). Trimming took 3 bases from V and 3 from J, leaving 18 bases between them. The CDR3 runs 17 residues. Germline V gene data show CDR1 as ENHRY and CDR2 as SYGVKD. This CDR3 reads CAISEWLQGTLGNTIYF. CDR3 bases: TGTGCCATCAGTGAATGGTTACAGGGAACTCTTGGAAACACCATATATTTT.

The chain is built from TRBV9 and TRBJ1-1; no definite D call. This CDR3 is 15 amino acids long. CDR1 and CDR2 (germline): SGDLS, YYNGEE. Trimming stripped 2 bases from V and 2 bases from J, with 13 bases between. CDR3 DNA sequence: TGTGCCAGCAGCGTGAGTGGGCTCCTCAACACTGAAGCTTTCTTT. This sequence encodes CASSVSGLLNTEAFF.

This clonotype has at least ten counts. This chain links TRBV20-1 with TRBJ1-2; TRBD1 aligns across 8 bases. The CDR3 consists of 18 residues. Germline values: CDR1 DFQATT, CDR2 SNEGSKA (reference sequence). V shed 2 bases, J shed 4 bases, and the junction held 18 bases outside the gene matches. In DNA, the CDR3 is TGCAGTGCTAGACCTCCGGAGGGGACAGGTCGAGGGAGCTATGGCTACACCTTC. As protein: CSARPPEGTGRGSYGYTF.

CDR3 protein: CSARQGLLGTSAGREQFF. CDR3 sequence (DNA): TGCAGTGCTAGGCAGGGTCTCTTGGGGACTAGCGCCGGCCGTGAGCAGTTCTTC. The V gene is TRBV20-1, the J gene TRBJ2-1, with 10 bases fitting TRBD2. The CDR3 extends over 18 amino acids. Germline-derived CDR1 and CDR2 are DFQATT and SNEGSKA (reference sequence). V lost 3 bases to trimming and J lost 9 bases; unmatched junction nucleotides: 20.